The 6 T cell receptor beta chains below come from one sample, sequenced in a study of OX40 agonist ivuxolimab in advanced cancers. Here immunoSEQ multiplex PCR was the method, and the copy in TCRdb shows in-frame clones only, minus some. This sample has around 75,000 clones, with under 90% found just once. The sample here was CD4+ or CD8+ T cells sorted from blood, taken in a trial of the OX40 agonist ivuxolimab. These receptors were collected from an adult with an advanced solid tumor such as melanoma, head and neck, liver or kidney cancer.

This rearrangement joins TRBV6-4 to TRBJ2-1; D may be TRBD2 (6 bases). V lost 9 bases and J lost 6, with 12 bases in between. The germline CDR1 and CDR2 sequences are MRHNA and SNTAGT. The CDR3 runs 12 residues. The CDR3 reads CAREGQSNEQFF. In nucleotides, the CDR3 is TGTGCCAGGGAGGGCCAAAGCAATGAGCAGTTCTTC.

This chain links TRBV7-2 with TRBJ2-5, with TRBD2 matching 9 bases. J gave up 7 bases and V 2 bases, and 5 bases lay outside the gene matches. Per the germline V gene, CDR1 is SGHTA and CDR2 is FQGNSA. This CDR3 contains 14 residues. CDR3 coding DNA: TGTGCCAGCAGCTTATCAACTAGCGGGTCGACCCAGTACTTC. Translated: CASSLSTSGSTQYF.

V and J are TRBV6-5 and TRBJ2-5, with 10 nucleotides matching TRBD1. Unmatched junction bases numbered 6, after V lost 4 bases and J lost 4 bases. The germline CDR1 and CDR2 sequences are MNHEY and SVGAGI. The CDR3 is 15 amino acids. CDR3 amino acids: CASSSSTGGPETQYF. CDR3 in DNA: TGTGCCAGCAGTTCGTCGACAGGGGGCCCAGAGACCCAGTACTTC.

V and J are TRBV5-4 and TRBJ1-1; no definite D call. Trimming stripped 2 bases from V and 4 bases from J, with 12 bases between. Germline values: CDR1 SGHNT, CDR2 YYREEE (reference sequence). The CDR3 sequence is 14 residues long. CDR3 region: CASSFMPEATEAFF. CDR3 nucleotides: TGTGCCAGCAGCTTTATGCCTGAGGCCACTGAAGCTTTCTTT.

The J gene is TRBJ2-2, the V gene TRBV12-5; D gene uncertain. The CDR3 consists of 16 residues. The V gene's germline CDR1 is LGHNT and CDR2 FRNRAP. V was pared by 5 bases and J by 0 bases, with 13 bases between. As DNA, the CDR3 is TGTGCTAGTGGTCCTCTAGGGTATGCGAACACCGGGGAGCTGTTTTTT. This encodes CASGPLGYANTGELFF. Looking up the rest from reference TRBV12-5 and TRBJ2-2 gives the full variable domain: DARVTQTPRHKVTEMGQEVTMRCQPILGHNTVFWYRQTMMQGLELLAYFRNRAPLDDSGMPKDRFSAEMPDATLATLKIQPSEPRDSAVYFCASGPLGYANTGELFFGEGSRLTVL.

The genes are TRBV5-1 and TRBJ1-1, with a weak D call TRBD1 (6 bases). The CDR3 sequence is 14 residues long. Germline V lookup: CDR1 SGHRS, CDR2 YFSETQ. The V and J ends lost 6 bases and 5 bases respectively, with 17 bases between them. The CDR3 protein is CASKQQGVGTEAFF. As DNA, the CDR3 is TGCGCCAGCAAACAACAGGGAGTAGGGACTGAAGCTTTCTTT.